This T cell receptor (beta chain) was obtained from a study of identical twins. Regarding the study as a whole: Out-of-frame alpha sequences shared by twins were enriched for low generation probability.

The CDR3 has 15 amino acids. Looked up from germline, CDR1 is SNHLY and CDR2 is FYNNEI. V was pared by 5 bases and J by 1 base, with 12 bases between. Comment on this clonotype: Its antigen remains unknown.

It was template switching that added a universal primer site, and there were unique molecular identifiers on the cDNA. One entry per CDR3 protein results from TCRdb running MiXCR on the 5' RACE reads. The repertoire holds about 220,000 distinct CDR3 sequences, with roughly 7.5% as singletons. These data were likewise used in another study, on yellow fever vaccine responses in identical twins.

Sequenced sample: CD8+ T cells sorted from blood. The V gene is TRBV2, the J gene TRBJ2-4; D is unclear. The origin of this receptor is a woman aged 18-29 years in good health. CDR3 in DNA: TGTGCCAGCAGTATGGTACAAGGGGCCAAAAACATTCAGTACTTC. Translation: CASSMVQGAKNIQYF.